Following are 14 T cell receptor beta chains from one sample sequenced in a study of TIL therapy for anti-PD-1-resistant metastatic lung cancer. Sequencing used immunoSEQ v3. Data came from immunoSEQ multiplex PCR; TCRdb stores just in-frame clones and leaves some out. The table shows about 55,000 clones, with approximately 78% occurring only once. Time point: pre-treatment sample, taken before nivolumab and TIL therapy. Sequenced here: blood, sampled at baseline. These receptors were collected from a person between 25 and 79 years old with non-small cell lung cancer.

The CDR3 sequence: CASSLRTVGEAFF. The CDR3 DNA reads as TGCGCCAGCAGCTTGAGGACAGTCGGTGAAGCTTTCTTT. The chain is built from TRBV5-1 and TRBJ1-1; D is perhaps TRBD1 (6 bases). From germline, CDR1 is SGHRS and CDR2 YFSETQ. V shed 1 base and J shed 7 bases, with 11 bases lying between them. This CDR3 region has 13 residues.

This chain joins TRBV3-1 (or the pseudogene TRBV3-2) and TRBJ2-7; D gene uncertain. Germline values: CDR1 LGHDT, CDR2 YNNKEL (reference sequence). CDR3 length equals 14 residues. The V end lost 1 base, the J end lost 2 bases, and 9 bases lay between the germline ends. The CDR3 region is CASSQGVATYEQYF. The CDR3 coding sequence is TGTGCCAGCAGCCAAGGGGTAGCTACCTACGAGCAGTACTTC.

The genes are TRBV9 and TRBJ1-1; the D gene is possibly TRBD1 (5 bases). V was cut by 0 bases and J by 1 base, with 10 bases left in between. Germline V gene sequence: CDR1 SGDLS, CDR2 YYNGEE. This CDR3 region has 15 residues. The CDR3 spells CASSVAAGTNTEAFF. DNA for the CDR3: TGTGCCAGCAGCGTAGCGGCAGGGACGAACACTGAAGCTTTCTTT.

This clone was observed a single time. V and J are TRBV2 and TRBJ1-4, with D possibly being TRBD1 (5 bases). The CDR3 has 15 amino acids. The V gene lost 5 bases and the J gene lost 2 bases, with 12 bases spanning the gap. Germline V gives CDR1 SNHLY, CDR2 FYNNEI. The CDR3 nucleotides are TGTGCCAGCAGTAATCAGGGTTCGACTAATGAAAAACTGTTTTTT. Residues: CASSNQGSTNEKLFF.

As to this clone: One junction end does not reproduce the germline sequence, and a read error may be involved. The J gene is TRBJ2-7, the V gene TRBV12-3 or TRBV12-4; D gene ambiguous. The CDR3 extends over 12 amino acids. The CDR3 DNA sequence: TGTGCCAGCAGTTCCCTCTCCGACGAGCAGTACTTC. Translating gives CASSSLSDEQYF.

This CDR3 is CAWSVLGLGVYTF. The CDR3 DNA follows: TGTGCCTGGAGTGTCCTCGGTTTGGGAGTCTACACCTTC. The V gene is TRBV30, the J gene TRBJ1-2; no firm D call. Deletions cut 0 bases from V and 10 bases from J, with 15 bases between. Germline values: CDR1 GTSNPN, CDR2 SVGIG (reference sequence). The CDR3 runs to 13 residues.

The rearrangement joins TRBV19 to TRBJ1-5; TRBD1 is a possible D gene (6 bases). Germline V lookup: CDR1 LNHDA, CDR2 SQIVND (reference sequence). V was clipped by 3 bases and J by 4 bases, with 13 bases between them. The CDR3 loop spans 15 amino acids. CDR3 DNA: TGTGCCAGTAGTATGGACAGTCGGTTAAATCAGCCCCAGCATTTT. Translated, it gives CASSMDSRLNQPQHF.

V and J are TRBV5-1 and TRBJ2-1; D might be TRBD1 or TRBD2, each matching 5 bases. Trimming removed 4 bases from V and 4 bases from J, with 15 bases in between. CDR3 length: 15 amino acids. The V gene's germline CDR1 is SGHRS and CDR2 YFSETQ. In DNA, the CDR3 is TGCGCCAGCAGCCCTCGGGGACCCACGTACAATGAGCAGTTCTTC. As protein: CASSPRGPTYNEQFF.

V gene TRBV5-1 combines with J gene TRBJ2-2; 7 bases agree with TRBD2. V dropped 0 bases and J dropped 5; count of bases not matched to a gene: 4. This CDR3 comprises 15 residues. Germline V lookup: CDR1 SGHRS, CDR2 YFSETQ. Written as DNA, the CDR3 is TGCGCCAGCAGCTTGGGACTAGCCACGACCGGGGAGCTGTTTTTT. Its protein product is CASSLGLATTGELFF.

The genes are TRBV20-1 and TRBJ2-7; tentatively, D is TRBD2 (6 bases). Germline loops: CDR1 DFQATT, CDR2 SNEGSKA (reference sequence). CDR3 length equals 13 residues. The V gene lost 3 bases and the J gene lost 0 bases, with 9 bases spanning the gap. The CDR3 spells CSASLASSYEQYF. The CDR3 DNA reads TGCAGTGCTAGTCTAGCGAGCTCCTACGAGCAGTACTTC.

Only a few counts were recorded for this clone. This rearrangement joins TRBV4-3 to TRBJ2-2; D is uncertain. V was trimmed by 0 bases and J by 8 bases, leaving 10 bases between them. Germline assignment: CDR1 LGHNA and CDR2 YSLEER. The CDR3 runs 14 residues. CDR3 nucleotide sequence: TGCGCCAGCAGCCAAGAATCGGTGGGAGGGGAGCTGTTTTTT. Its translation: CASSQESVGGELFF.

The V gene is TRBV5-5, the J gene TRBJ1-4, with no clear D. V was cut by 1 base and J by 3 bases, with 16 bases left in between. In germline, CDR1 is SGHKS, CDR2 YYEKEE (reference sequence). CDR3 length: 17 amino acids. In DNA form, the CDR3 reads TGTGCCAGCAGCTTGCTTTCACCGACCCAGTCTAATGAAAAACTGTTTTTT. This gives the protein CASSLLSPTQSNEKLFF. The full variable domain, in which reference TRBV5-5 and TRBJ1-4 provide the parts outside the CDR3, is DAGVTQSPTHLIKTRGQQVTLRCSPISGHKSVSWYQQVLGQGPQFIFQYYEKEERGRGNFPDRFSARQFPNYSSELNVNALLLGDSALYLCASSLLSPTQSNEKLFFGSGTQLSVL.

The V gene is TRBV7-6, the J gene TRBJ2-4; D might be TRBD2 (5 bases). Germline lookup yields CDR1 SGHVS and CDR2 FNYEAQ. The CDR3 contains 15 residues. Trimming left V 2 bases short and J 6 bases short, with 14 bases between. CDR3 nucleotides: TGTGCCAGCAGCTTAAGTCCAGGAGGTGGAAACATTCAGTACTTC. Translated: CASSLSPGGGNIQYF. Supplemented by reference TRBV7-6 and TRBJ2-4, the full variable domain reads GAGVSQSPRYKVTKRGQDVALRCDPISGHVSLYWYRQALGQGPEFLTYFNYEAQQDKSGLPNDRFSAERPEGSISTLTIQRTEQRDSAMYRCASSLSPGGGNIQYFGAGTRLSVL.

The chain is built from TRBV29-1 and TRBJ1-1; no firm D call. Trimming pared 6 bases from V and 0 bases from J, leaving 14 bases between. The germline gives CDR1 SQVTM, CDR2 ANQGSEA. The length of the CDR3 is 14 residues. The CDR3 is CSVRTGLMNTEAFF. As DNA, the CDR3 is TGCAGCGTGCGGACGGGCCTAATGAACACTGAAGCTTTCTTT.